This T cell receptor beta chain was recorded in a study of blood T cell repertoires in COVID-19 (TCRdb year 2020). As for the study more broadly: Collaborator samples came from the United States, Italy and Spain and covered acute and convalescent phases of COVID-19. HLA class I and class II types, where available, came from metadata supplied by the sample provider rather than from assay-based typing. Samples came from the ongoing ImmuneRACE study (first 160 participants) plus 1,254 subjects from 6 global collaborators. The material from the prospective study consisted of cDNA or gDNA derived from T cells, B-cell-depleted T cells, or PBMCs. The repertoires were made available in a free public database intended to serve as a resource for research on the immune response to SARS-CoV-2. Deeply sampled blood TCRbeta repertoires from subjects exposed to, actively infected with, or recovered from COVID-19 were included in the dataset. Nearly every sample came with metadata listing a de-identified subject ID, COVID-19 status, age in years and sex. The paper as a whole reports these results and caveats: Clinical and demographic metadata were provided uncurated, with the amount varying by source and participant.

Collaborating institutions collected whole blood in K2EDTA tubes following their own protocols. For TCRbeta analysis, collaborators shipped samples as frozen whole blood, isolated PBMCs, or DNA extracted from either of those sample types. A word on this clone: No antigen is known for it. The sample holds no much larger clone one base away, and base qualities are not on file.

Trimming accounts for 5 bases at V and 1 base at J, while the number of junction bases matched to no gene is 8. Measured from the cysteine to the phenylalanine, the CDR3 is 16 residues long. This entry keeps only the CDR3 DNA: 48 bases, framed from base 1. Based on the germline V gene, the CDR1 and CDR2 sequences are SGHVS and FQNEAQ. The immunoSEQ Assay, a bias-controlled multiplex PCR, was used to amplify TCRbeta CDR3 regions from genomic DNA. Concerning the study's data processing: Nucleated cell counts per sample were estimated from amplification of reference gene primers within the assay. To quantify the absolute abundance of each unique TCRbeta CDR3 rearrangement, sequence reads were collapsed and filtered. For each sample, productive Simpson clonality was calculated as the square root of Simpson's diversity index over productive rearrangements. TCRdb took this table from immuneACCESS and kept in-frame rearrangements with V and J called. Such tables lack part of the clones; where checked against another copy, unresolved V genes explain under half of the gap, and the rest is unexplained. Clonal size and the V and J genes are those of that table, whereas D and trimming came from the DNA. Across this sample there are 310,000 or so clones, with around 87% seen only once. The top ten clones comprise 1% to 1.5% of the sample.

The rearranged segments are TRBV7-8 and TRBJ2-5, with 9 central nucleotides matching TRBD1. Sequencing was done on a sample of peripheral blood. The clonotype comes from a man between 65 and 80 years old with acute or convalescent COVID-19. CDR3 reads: CASSATGGEGQETQYF. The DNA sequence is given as TGTGCCAGCAGCGCGACAGGGGGAGAGGGCCAAGAGACCCAGTACTTC.